Presented here are 7 T cell receptor beta chains from one specimen sequenced in a study of T cell clonality in common variable immunodeficiency. Assay used: immunoSEQ multiplex PCR; TCRdb lists only in-frame clones, some missing. The sample holds fewer than 60,000 clones, and no clone turns up only once. The specimen was peripheral blood mononuclear cells. All receptors derive from a person between 18 and 69 years old in good health.

This clone was recorded many times. The CDR3 protein is CASTLQGSADSYNEQFF. The CDR3 DNA, read in part, is TGTGCCAGCACCCTACAGGGTTCCGCTGACTCCTACAATGAG. V usage is TRBV2 and J usage is TRBJ2-1, with D perhaps matching TRBD1 (6 bases). The read finishes 3 residues shy of the CDR3 end, and the germline J gene is used to complete it. The germline CDR1 and CDR2 sequences are SNHLY and FYNNEI. The germline V and J ends were trimmed by 7 bases and 0 bases, with 19 bases remaining between them. CDR3 length equals 17 residues.

This clone has a count of ten or more. The sequenced fragment ends 3 residues before the CDR3 boundary, so the rest is inferred from the germline J gene. J is TRBJ2-7 and V is TRBV7-8; maybe TRBD2 (6 bases). This CDR3 region has 16 residues. Germline loops: CDR1 SGHVS, CDR2 FQNEAQ. V lost 5 bases to trimming and J lost 0 bases, with 17 bases between them. The part of the CDR3 DNA that was read is TGTGCCAGCAGCGGAGGGCCCGGGGAAGCCTCCTACGAG. As protein: CASSGGPGEASYE. The whole CDR3 protein is CASSGGPGEASYEQYF.

In its sample, this clone was seen many times. The read is 3 residues too short to cover the CDR3 end, so that end is filled in from the germline J gene. This chain uses TRBV2 with TRBJ1-6; 10 positions agree with TRBD1. This CDR3 region has 14 residues. With V trimmed by 5 bases and J by 10 bases, 5 bases remained unmatched. Germline lookup yields CDR1 SNHLY and CDR2 FYNNEI. The sequenced part of the CDR3 DNA is TGTGCCAGCAGTTCCGGGACAGGGGCCTCACCC. Translation: CASSSGTGASP. The full CDR3 is CASSSGTGASPLHF.

This clone was picked up a small number of times. One base away lies a much larger clone, so this may be a sequencing read error. The read halts 3 residues ahead of the CDR3 end, with the missing end drawn from the germline J gene. J is TRBJ2-1 and V is TRBV7-9; possible D gene TRBD2, 6 bases. The V gene lost 1 base and the J gene lost 8 bases, with 9 bases spanning the gap. Germline V gives CDR1 SEHNR, CDR2 FQNEAQ (reference sequence). The CDR3 extends over 13 amino acids. The DNA read from the CDR3 is TGTGCCAGCAGCTTAGGACTAGTCGATGAG. Translating it yields CASSLGLVDE. The CDR3 in full is CASSLGLVDEQFF.

This clone was counted ten times or more. The sequence runs out 3 residues before the end of the CDR3; the remainder is reconstructed from the germline J gene. The V gene is TRBV5-1, the J gene TRBJ2-7, with D perhaps TRBD1 (6 bases). This CDR3 region has 12 residues. V was shortened by 5 bases and J by 6 bases, with 12 bases between the two germline ends. Germline V gives CDR1 SGHRS, CDR2 YFSETQ. The CDR3 bases that were read are TGCGCCAGCAGGTCACAGGGCTCCGAG. Residues: CASRSQGSE. The complete CDR3 reads CASRSQGSEQYF. Variable domain in full (rest from reference TRBV5-1 and TRBJ2-7): KAGVTQTPRYLIKTRGQQVTLSCSPISGHRSVSWYQQTPGQGLQFLFEYFSETQRNKGNFPGRFSGRQFSNSRSEMNVSTLELGDSALYLCASRSQGSEQYFGPGTRLTVT.

Notes on this clone: The read ends 3 residues shy of where the CDR3 ends; the end is completed using the germline J gene. At the DNA level, this CDR3 is encoded by other sequences in the same sample as well. The chain employs TRBV30 and TRBJ1-6; TRBD1 aligns across 7 bases. Germline CDR1 and CDR2: GTSNPN and SVGIG (reference sequence). The CDR3 runs 16 residues. V lost 2 bases to trimming and J lost 0 bases; unmatched junction nucleotides: 4. CDR3 bases read: TGTGCCTGGAGTTGGACAGGTAGCTCCTATAATTCACCC. The encoded protein is CAWSWTGSSYNSP. The whole CDR3 is CAWSWTGSSYNSPLHF.

This clone occurred a few times. The sequence runs out 3 residues before the end of the CDR3; the remainder is reconstructed from the germline J gene. This chain links TRBV7-8 with TRBJ1-1; the D is unclear. Trimming removed 5 bases from V and 0 bases from J, with 4 bases in between. The CDR3 length is 12 residues. CDR1 and CDR2 (germline): SGHVS, FQNEAQ. The CDR3 reads CASSPLNTEAFF. The part of the CDR3 DNA that was read is TGTGCCAGCAGCCCTCTGAACACTGAA.